This TCR beta chain emerged from a study of spatial heterogeneity in lung cancer (dated by TCRdb to the late 2010s). With regard to the full study: Beta-chain transcripts were consistently detected in greater numbers than alpha-chain transcripts, which likely reflected higher beta-chain transcript abundance. A strong correlation was found between TCR transcript counts in tumor regions and a T cell transcriptional module score from matched bulk RNA-seq. In the raw uncorrected reads, each unique combination of TCR and UMI appeared more than ten times on average. In non-small cell lung cancer, the study made a quantitative comparison of TCR alpha and beta repertoires among multiple tumor regions, matched nontumor lung and blood. Nonsynonymous mutation counts, determined by whole-exome sequencing of tumor tissue, were related to TCR repertoire features. Both alpha and beta chains were TCR-sequenced in 200 to 250 tumor regions, approximately 67 matched nontumor lung samples and 45 to 60 PBMC samples obtained at surgery. The research as a whole found: Counts of ubiquitous and regional expanded TCRs correlated with counts of ubiquitous and regional nonsynonymous mutations, respectively. TCR-seq coverage of tumor T cells was estimated at only approximately 7% for alpha chains and 13% for beta chains. The tumor nonsynonymous mutation count correlated with the number of expanded intratumoral alpha and beta TCRs. Additional single-cell paired TCR alpha and beta sequencing was considered necessary to confirm, at a functional level, the hypothesis that regional TCRs recognize regional mutations.

Many counts were recorded for this clonotype. It has no known antigen specificity. The sample holds no much larger clone one base away, and base qualities are not on file. V is cut back by 2 bases and J by 2 bases, with 8 bases in the junction unmatched. CDR1 and CDR2 (SGHAT, FQNNGV) derive from the germline V gene. The CDR3, cysteine through phenylalanine, is 17 amino acids long. Kept here is only the CDR3 DNA, which spans 51 bases and is read in frame from base 1. The time point label for this specimen denotes: sample taken at primary tumor resection. Donors were some 70 patients with early-stage, untreated non-small cell lung cancer from the lung TRACERx cohort. For TCR sequencing, whole RNA was extracted from tumor and nontumor lung tissue, or from cryopreserved PBMC samples, and no cell sorting was done. A patient was chosen for TCR sequencing only when enough RNA was available from at least two tumor regions. Tumor and adjacent nontumor lung specimens were reviewed by a lung pathologist before selection.

The protocol used for the library was 5' RACE. The data were produced on a NextSeq 500. To allow correction of PCR and sequencing errors, the TCR library protocol tagged every TCR cDNA molecule with a unique molecular identifier. The original pipeline was this. TCR identification, UMI-based error correction and CDR3 extraction were performed with Decombinator tools. TCRs above a frequency of 2 per 1,000, corresponding to the top 1% of the tumor frequency distribution, were defined as expanded. Expanded tumor TCRs statistically deemed absent (corrected P<0.05) from at least one tumor region were classed as regional, and all other expanded tumor TCRs were classed as ubiquitous. Each repertoire was subsampled 100 times to 5,000 TCRs, after which Renyi diversity was computed with the R vegan package. CDR3 similarity networks were built from amino acid triplet string-kernel similarity, connecting CDR3s with pairwise similarity above 0.82. TCRdb itself trimmed the public reads at Q25 with fastp, ran MiXCR and retained productive beta chains. Every distinct CDR3 protein forms one entry, paired with its most common genes and DNA. In this record, the V and J calls reflect TCRdb's handling and not the investigators' own analysis. This sample has 4,500 to 5,500 distinct CDR3 sequences in its table, and approximately 14% of those were observed once. The ten largest clones represent over 9% of the sample.

Material: lung tumor tissue, obtained at surgery. The source of this sequence is a female donor with early-stage non-small cell lung cancer. The rearranged segments are TRBV11-2 and TRBJ2-3, with TRBD2 matching 9 junction bases. This receptor has the CDR3 CASSLIGGLAITDTQYF. Read as DNA, the sequence is TGTGCCAGCAGCTTAATCGGGGGACTAGCTATCACAGATACGCAGTATTTT.